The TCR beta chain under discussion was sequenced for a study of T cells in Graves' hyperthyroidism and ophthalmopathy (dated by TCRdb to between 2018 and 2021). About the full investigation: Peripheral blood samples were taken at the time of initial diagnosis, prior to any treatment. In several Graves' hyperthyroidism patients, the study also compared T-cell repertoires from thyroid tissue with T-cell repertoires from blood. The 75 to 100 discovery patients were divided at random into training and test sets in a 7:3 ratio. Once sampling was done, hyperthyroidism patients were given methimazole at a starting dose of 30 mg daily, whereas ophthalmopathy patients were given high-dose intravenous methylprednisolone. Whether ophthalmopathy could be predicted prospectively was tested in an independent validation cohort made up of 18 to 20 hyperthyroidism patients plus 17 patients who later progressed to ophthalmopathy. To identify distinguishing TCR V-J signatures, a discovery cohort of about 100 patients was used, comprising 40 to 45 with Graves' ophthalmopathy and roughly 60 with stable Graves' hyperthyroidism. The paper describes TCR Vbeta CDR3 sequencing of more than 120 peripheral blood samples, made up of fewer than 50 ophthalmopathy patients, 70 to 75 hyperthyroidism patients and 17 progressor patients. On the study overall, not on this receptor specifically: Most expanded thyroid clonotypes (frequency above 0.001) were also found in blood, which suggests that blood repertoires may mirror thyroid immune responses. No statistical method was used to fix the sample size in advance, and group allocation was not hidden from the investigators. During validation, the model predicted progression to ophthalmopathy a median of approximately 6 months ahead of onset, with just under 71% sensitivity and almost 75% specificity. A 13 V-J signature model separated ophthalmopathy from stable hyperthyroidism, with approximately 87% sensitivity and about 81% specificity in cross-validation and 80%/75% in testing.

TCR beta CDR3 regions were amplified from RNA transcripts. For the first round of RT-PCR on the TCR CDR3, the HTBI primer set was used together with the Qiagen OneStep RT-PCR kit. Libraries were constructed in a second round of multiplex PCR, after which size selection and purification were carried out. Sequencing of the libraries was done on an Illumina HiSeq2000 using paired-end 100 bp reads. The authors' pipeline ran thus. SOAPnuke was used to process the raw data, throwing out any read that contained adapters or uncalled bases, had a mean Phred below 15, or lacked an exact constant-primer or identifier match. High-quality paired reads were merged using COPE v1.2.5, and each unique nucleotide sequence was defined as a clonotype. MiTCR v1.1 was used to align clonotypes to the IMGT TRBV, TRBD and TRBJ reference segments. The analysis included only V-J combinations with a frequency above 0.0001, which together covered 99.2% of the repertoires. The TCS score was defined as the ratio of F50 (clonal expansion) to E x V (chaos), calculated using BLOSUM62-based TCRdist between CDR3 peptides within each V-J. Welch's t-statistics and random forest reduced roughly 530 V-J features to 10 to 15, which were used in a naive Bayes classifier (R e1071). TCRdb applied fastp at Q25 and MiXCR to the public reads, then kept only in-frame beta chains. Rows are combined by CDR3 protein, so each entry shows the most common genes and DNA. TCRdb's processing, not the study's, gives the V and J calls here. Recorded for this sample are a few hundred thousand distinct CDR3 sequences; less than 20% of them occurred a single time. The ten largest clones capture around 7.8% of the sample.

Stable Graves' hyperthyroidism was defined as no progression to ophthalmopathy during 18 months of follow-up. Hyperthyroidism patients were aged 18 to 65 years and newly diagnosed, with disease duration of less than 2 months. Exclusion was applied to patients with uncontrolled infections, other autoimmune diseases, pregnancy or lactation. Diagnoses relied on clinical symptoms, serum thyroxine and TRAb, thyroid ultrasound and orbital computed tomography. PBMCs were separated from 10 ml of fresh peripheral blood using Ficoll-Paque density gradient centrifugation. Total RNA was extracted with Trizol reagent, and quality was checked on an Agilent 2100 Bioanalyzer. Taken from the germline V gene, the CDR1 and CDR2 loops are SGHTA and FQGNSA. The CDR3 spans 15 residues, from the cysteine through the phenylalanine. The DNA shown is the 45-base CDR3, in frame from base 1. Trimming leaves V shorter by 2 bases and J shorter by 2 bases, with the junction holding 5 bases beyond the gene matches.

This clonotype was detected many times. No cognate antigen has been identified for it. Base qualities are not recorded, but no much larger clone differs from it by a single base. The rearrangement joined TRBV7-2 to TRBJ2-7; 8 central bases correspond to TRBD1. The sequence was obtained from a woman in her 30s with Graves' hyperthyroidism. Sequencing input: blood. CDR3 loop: CASSLTGGGTYEQYF. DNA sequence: TGTGCCAGCAGCTTAACAGGGGGTGGTACCTACGAGCAGTACTTC.